Listed here are 9 T cell receptor beta chains from one sample, sequenced in a study of T cell responses to AZD1222 COVID-19 vaccine. Repertoires were generated with immunoSEQ multiplex PCR, while TCRdb's copy carries only in-frame clones and drops some. This sample has 80,000 or so clones, with over 80% found just once. This material consisted of peripheral blood, taken on day 0 of AZD1222 vaccination. The receptors derive from an adult in good health.

This clone was picked up a small number of times. The chain joins TRBV7-9 to TRBJ1-1; D ambiguous. Germline CDR1 reads SEHNR; CDR2 reads FQNEAQ (reference sequence). This CDR3 spans 18 amino acids. V lost 1 base and J lost 0, with 18 bases in between. For the CDR3, the DNA is TGTGCCAGCAGCTTAGGTAAATTGCAGGTGTACATGAACACTGAAGCTTTCTTT. It is translated as CASSLGKLQVYMNTEAFF.

The chain recombines TRBV25-1 with TRBJ1-5; the match to TRBD1 covers 8 bases. V was pared by 5 bases and J by 1 base, with 7 bases of the junction left unmatched. There are 16 residues in the CDR3. CDR1 is MGHDK and CDR2 is SYGVNS in the germline V gene. Here the CDR3 reads CASSCPDRESNQPQHF. CDR3 sequence (DNA): TGTGCCAGCAGTTGTCCGGACAGGGAAAGCAATCAGCCCCAGCATTTT. Looking up the rest from reference TRBV25-1 and TRBJ1-5 gives the full variable domain: EADIYQTPRYLVIGTGKKITLECSQTMGHDKMYWYQQDPGMELHLIHYSYGVNSTEKGDLSSESTVSRIRTEHFPLTLESARPSHTSQYLCASSCPDRESNQPQHFGDGTRLSIL.

Notes on this clone: Other DNA sequences from this sample encode an identical CDR3 as well. The V call is TRBV11-2, the J call TRBJ2-3; D is ambiguous. Germline V gives CDR1 SGHAT, CDR2 FQNNGV. V dropped 1 base and J dropped 2 bases, with 7 bases sitting between them. The length of the CDR3 is 14 residues. The CDR3 protein is CASSLAGYTDTQYF. CDR3 in DNA: TGTGCCAGCAGCTTAGCCGGCTACACAGATACGCAGTATTTT.

The gene calls are TRBV25-1 and TRBJ1-1; perhaps TRBD1 as D (5 bases). Germline lookup yields CDR1 MGHDK and CDR2 SYGVNS. V was shortened by 8 bases and J by 3 bases, with 13 bases between the two germline ends. The CDR3 contains 13 residues. The CDR3 loop reads CASQLTGDTEAFF. In DNA, the CDR3 is TGTGCCAGCCAACTCACGGGGGACACTGAAGCTTTCTTT.

V and J are TRBV7-8 and TRBJ2-1, with TRBD2 matching 13 bases. The CDR3 runs 19 residues. Germline lookup yields CDR1 SGHVS and CDR2 FQNEAQ. The V segment lost 3 bases and the J segment 6 bases; nucleotides outside the gene matches: 14. The CDR3 DNA is TGTGCCAGCAGCTTGGGACCCGGGACTAGCGGGATTAGCGGCAATGAGCAGTTCTTC. It specifies CASSLGPGTSGISGNEQFF. Combining the CDR3 with reference TRBV7-8 and TRBJ2-1 gives the whole variable domain GAGVSQSPRYKVAKRGQDVALRCDPISGHVSLFWYQQALGQGPEFLTYFQNEAQLDKSGLPSDRFFAERPEGSVSTLKIQRTQQEDSAVYLCASSLGPGTSGISGNEQFFGPGTRLTVL.

This chain joins TRBV10-3 and TRBJ1-1, with a tentative D call TRBD1 (6 bases). V gave up 0 bases and J gave up 4 bases, with 15 bases separating them. Germline values: CDR1 ENHRY, CDR2 SYGVKD. The CDR3 runs 16 residues. CDR3: CAISESGGGGSTEAFF. The CDR3 DNA reads TGTGCCATCAGTGAGTCGGGAGGAGGGGGGAGCACTGAAGCTTTCTTT.

This clone turned up a few times. The chain employs TRBV4-3 and TRBJ2-5; perhaps TRBD2 as D (6 bases). CDR3 length: 15 residues. V was shortened by 0 bases and J by 2 bases, with 10 bases between the two germline ends. The V gene's germline CDR1 is LGHNA and CDR2 YSLEER. This CDR3 reads CASSQDSGTQETQYF. The DNA for the CDR3 is TGCGCCAGCAGCCAAGATTCGGGGACTCAAGAGACCCAGTACTTC.

The rearrangement uses TRBV27 and TRBJ2-1; 7 bases match TRBD2. Trimming took 0 bases from V and 7 from J; bases not matched to a gene: 6. This CDR3 contains 15 residues. In germline, CDR1 is MNHEY, CDR2 SMNVEV (reference sequence). The CDR3 spells CASSLSRLAANEQFF. The CDR3 nucleotides read TGTGCCAGCAGTTTATCGCGGCTAGCGGCTAATGAGCAGTTCTTC.

This clone was recorded only once. The rearrangement links TRBV5-1 to TRBJ1-1, with unresolved D. This CDR3 spans 14 amino acids. CDR1 and CDR2 from the germline V gene are SGHRS and YFSETQ. Trimming removed 0 bases from V and 4 bases from J, with 10 bases in between. For the CDR3, the DNA is TGCGCCAGCAGCTTGGAGATGTCTTCCACTGAAGCTTTCTTT. This codes for CASSLEMSSTEAFF.